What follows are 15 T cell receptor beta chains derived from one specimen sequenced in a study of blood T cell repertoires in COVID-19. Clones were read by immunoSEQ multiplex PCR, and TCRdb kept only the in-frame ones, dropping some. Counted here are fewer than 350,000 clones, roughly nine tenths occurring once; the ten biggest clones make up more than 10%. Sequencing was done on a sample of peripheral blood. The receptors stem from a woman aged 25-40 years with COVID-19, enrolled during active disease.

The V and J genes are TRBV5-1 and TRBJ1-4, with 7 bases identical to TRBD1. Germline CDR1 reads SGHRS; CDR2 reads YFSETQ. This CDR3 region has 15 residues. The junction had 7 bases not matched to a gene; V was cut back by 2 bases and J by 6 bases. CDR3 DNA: TGCGCCAGCAGCTTTAAGGGGGCGAGCTATGAAAAACTGTTTTTT. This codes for CASSFKGASYEKLFF.

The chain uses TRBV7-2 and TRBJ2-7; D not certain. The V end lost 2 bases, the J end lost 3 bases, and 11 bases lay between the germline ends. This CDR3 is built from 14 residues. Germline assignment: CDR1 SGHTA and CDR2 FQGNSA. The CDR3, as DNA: TGTGCCAGCAGCTTAACTGCCCACTACTACGAGCAGTACTTC. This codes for CASSLTAHYYEQYF. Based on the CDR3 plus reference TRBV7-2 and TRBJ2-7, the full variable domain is GAGVSQSPSNKVTEKGKDVELRCDPISGHTALYWYRQSLGQGLEFLIYFQGNSAPDKSGLPSDRFSAERTGGSVSTLTIQRTQQEDSAVYLCASSLTAHYYEQYFGPGTRLTVT.

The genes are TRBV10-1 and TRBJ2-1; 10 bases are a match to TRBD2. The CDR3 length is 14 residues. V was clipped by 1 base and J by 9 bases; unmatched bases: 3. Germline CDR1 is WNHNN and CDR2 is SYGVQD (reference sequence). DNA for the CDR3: TGCGCCAGCAGTGAGTTGCGGACTAGCGGTGAGCAGTTCTTC. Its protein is CASSELRTSGEQFF.

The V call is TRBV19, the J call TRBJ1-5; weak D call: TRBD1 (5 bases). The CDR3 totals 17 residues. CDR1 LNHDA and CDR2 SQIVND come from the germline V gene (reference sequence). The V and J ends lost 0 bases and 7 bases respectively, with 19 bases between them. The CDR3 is CASSIDLPRARYQPQHF. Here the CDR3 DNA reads TGTGCCAGTAGTATAGATCTTCCCAGGGCCAGGTACCAGCCCCAGCATTTT.

The CDR3 DNA reads TGTGCCAGCAGCCTAAACACAGGGGTCAGCAATCAGCCCCAGCATTTT. This codes for CASSLNTGVSNQPQHF. This chain links TRBV7-9 with TRBJ1-5, with 7 bases identical to TRBD1. Germline values: CDR1 SEHNR, CDR2 FQNEAQ (reference sequence). This CDR3 is built from 16 residues. Trimming took 5 bases from V and 1 from J; bases not matched to a gene: 8. Combining the CDR3 with reference TRBV7-9 and TRBJ1-5 gives the whole variable domain DTGVSQNPRHKITKRGQNVTFRCDPISEHNRLYWYRQTLGQGPEFLTYFQNEAQLEKSRLLSDRFSAERPKGSFSTLEIQRTEQGDSAMYLCASSLNTGVSNQPQHFGDGTRLSIL.

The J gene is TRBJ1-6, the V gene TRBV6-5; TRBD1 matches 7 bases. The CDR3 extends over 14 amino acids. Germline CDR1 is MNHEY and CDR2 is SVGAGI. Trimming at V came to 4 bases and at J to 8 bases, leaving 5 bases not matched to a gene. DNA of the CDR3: TGTGCCAGCAGTTTGGCGACAGGGTATTCACCCCTCCACTTT. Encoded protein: CASSLATGYSPLHF.

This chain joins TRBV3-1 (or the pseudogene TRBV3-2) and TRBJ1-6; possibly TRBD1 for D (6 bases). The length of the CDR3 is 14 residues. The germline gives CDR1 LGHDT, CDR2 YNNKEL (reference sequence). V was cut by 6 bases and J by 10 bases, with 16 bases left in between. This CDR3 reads CASRVGGAWSPLHF. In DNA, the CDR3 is TGTGCCAGCAGGGTAGGGGGGGCATGGTCACCCCTCCACTTT.

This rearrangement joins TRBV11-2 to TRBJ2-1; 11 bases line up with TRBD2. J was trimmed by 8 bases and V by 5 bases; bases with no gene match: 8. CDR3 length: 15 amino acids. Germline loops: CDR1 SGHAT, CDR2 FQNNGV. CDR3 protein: CASSEVAGGRDEQFF. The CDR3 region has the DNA TGTGCCAGCAGCGAAGTAGCGGGGGGGCGCGATGAGCAGTTCTTC.

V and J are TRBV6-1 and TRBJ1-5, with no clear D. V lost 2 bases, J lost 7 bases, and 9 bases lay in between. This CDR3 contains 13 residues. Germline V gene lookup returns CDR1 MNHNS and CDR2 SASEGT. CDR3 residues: CASSESPFQPQHF. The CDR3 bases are TGTGCCAGCAGTGAATCCCCTTTCCAGCCCCAGCATTTT.

This CDR3 reads CASSVRTGLHGYTF. The CDR3 nucleotides are TGTGCCAGCAGCGTACGGACAGGTCTCCATGGCTACACCTTC. The V gene is TRBV9, the J gene TRBJ1-2; 7 nucleotides align to TRBD1. The V gene's germline CDR1 is SGDLS and CDR2 YYNGEE. The ends lost 1 base at V and 6 bases at J; junction bases unmatched: 6. The CDR3 is made up of 14 amino acids. Complete variable domain (other parts from reference TRBV9 and TRBJ1-2): DSGVTQTPKHLITATGQRVTLRCSPRSGDLSVYWYQQSLDQGLQFLIQYYNGEERAKGNILERFSAQQFPDLHSELNLSSLELGDSALYFCASSVRTGLHGYTFGSGTRLTVV.

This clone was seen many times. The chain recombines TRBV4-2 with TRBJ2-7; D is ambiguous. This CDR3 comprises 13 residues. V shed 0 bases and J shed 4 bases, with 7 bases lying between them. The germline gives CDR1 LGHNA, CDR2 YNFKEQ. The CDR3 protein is CASSQDVQYEQYF. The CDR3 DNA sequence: TGTGCCAGCAGCCAAGATGTTCAGTACGAGCAGTACTTC.

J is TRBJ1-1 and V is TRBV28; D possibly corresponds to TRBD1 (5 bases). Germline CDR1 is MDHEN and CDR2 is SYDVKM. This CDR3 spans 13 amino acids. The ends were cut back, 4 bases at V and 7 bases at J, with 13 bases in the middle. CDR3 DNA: TGTGCCAGCAGTTCGCCCCCGACAGATGAAGCTTTCTTT. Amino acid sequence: CASSSPPTDEAFF. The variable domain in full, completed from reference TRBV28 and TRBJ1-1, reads DVKVTQSSRYLVKRTGEKVFLECVQDMDHENMFWYRQDPGLGLRLIYFSYDVKMKEKGDIPEGYSVSREKKERFSLILESASTNQTSMYLCASSSPPTDEAFFGQGTRLTVV.

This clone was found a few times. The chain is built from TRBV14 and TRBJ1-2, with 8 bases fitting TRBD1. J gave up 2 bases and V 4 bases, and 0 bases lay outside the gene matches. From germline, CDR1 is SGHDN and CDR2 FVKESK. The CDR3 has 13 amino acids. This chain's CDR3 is CASSRDRNYGYTF. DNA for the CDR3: TGTGCCAGCAGCCGGGACAGGAACTATGGCTACACCTTC.

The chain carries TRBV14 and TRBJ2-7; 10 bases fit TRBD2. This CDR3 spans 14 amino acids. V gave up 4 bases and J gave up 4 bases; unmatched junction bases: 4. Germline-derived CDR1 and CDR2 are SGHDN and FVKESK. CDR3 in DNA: TGTGCCAGCAGCCGCGGACTAGCGGTGTACGAGCAGTACTTC. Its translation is CASSRGLAVYEQYF.

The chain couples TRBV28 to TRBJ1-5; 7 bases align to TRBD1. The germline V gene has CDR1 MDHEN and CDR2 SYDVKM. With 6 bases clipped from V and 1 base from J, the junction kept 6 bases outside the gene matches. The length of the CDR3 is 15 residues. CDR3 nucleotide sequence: TGTGCCAGCAGGGGGGACAGTGGGAGCAATCAGCCCCAGCATTTT. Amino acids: CASRGDSGSNQPQHF. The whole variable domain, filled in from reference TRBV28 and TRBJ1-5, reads DVKVTQSSRYLVKRTGEKVFLECVQDMDHENMFWYRQDPGLGLRLIYFSYDVKMKEKGDIPEGYSVSREKKERFSLILESASTNQTSMYLCASRGDSGSNQPQHFGDGTRLSIL.